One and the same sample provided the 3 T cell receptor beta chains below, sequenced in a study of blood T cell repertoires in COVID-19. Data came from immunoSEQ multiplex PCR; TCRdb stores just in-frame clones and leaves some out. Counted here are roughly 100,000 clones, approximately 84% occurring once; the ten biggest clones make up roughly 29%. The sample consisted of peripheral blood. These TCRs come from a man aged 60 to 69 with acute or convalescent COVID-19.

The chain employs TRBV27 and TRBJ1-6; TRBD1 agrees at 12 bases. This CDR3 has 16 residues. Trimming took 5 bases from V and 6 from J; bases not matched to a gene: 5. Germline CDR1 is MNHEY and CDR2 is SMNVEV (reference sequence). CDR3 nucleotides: TGTGCCAGCAGTACGCGGGACAGGGGGCTTAATTCACCCCTCCACTTT. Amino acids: CASSTRDRGLNSPLHF.

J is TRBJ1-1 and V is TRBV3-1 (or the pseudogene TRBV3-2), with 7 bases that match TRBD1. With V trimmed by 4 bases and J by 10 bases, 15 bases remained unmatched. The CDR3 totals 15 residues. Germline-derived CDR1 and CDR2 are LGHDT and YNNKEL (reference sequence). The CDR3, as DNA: TGTGCCAGCAGCCGGAGACAGGGAGGAGTAGCTACAGCTTTCTTT. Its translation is CASSRRQGGVATAFF.

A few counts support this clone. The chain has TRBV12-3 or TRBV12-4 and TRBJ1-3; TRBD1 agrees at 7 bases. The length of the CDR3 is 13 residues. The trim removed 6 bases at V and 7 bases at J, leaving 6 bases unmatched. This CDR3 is CASRTQGGNTIYF. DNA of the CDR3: TGTGCCAGCAGAACCCAGGGGGGCAACACCATATATTTT.